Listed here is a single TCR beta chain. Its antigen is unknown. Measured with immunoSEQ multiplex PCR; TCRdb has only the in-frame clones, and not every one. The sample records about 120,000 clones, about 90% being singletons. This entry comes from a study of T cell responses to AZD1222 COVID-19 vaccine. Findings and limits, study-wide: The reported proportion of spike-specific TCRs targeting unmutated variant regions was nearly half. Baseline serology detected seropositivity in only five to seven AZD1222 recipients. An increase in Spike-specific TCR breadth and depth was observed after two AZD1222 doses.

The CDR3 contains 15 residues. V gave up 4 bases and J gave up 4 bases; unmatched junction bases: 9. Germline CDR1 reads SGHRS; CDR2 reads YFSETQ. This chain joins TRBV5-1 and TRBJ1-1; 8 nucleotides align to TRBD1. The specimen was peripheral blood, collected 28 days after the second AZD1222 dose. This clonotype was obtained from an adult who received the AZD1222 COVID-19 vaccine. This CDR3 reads CASSKDRVQATEAFF. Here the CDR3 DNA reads TGCGCCAGCAGCAAGGACAGGGTTCAAGCCACTGAAGCTTTCTTT.